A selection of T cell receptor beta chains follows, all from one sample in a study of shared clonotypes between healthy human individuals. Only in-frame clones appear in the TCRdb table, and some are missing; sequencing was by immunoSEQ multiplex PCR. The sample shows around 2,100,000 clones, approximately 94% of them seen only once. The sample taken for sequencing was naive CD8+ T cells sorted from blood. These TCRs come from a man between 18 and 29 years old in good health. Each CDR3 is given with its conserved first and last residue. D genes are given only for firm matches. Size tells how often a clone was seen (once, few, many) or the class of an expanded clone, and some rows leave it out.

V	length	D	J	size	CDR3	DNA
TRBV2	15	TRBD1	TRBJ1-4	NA	CASIEGAATNEKLFF	TGTGCCAGCATAGAGGGGGCGGCAACTAATGAAAAACTGTTTTTT
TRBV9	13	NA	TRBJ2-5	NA	CASSKGDGETRYF	TGTGCCAGCAGCAAGGGGGATGGAGAGACCCGGTACTTC
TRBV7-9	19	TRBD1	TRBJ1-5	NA	CASSLVPGQGDYSNQPQHF	TGTGCCAGCAGCTTAGTCCCGGGACAGGGAGATTATAGCAATCAGCCCCAGCATTTT
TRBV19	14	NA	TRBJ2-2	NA	CASSIYGVTGELFF	TGTGCCAGTAGTATATATGGGGTCACCGGGGAGCTGTTTTTT
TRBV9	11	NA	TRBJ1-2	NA	CASSALGGYTF	TGTGCCAGCAGCGCGCTGGGTGGCTACACCTTC
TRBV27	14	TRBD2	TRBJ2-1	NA	CASRLAVAYNEQFF	TGTGCCAGCAGACTAGCGGTCGCTTACAATGAGCAGTTCTTC
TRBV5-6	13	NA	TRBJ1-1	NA	CASSATGNTEAFF	TGTGCCAGCAGCGCGACAGGAAACACTGAAGCTTTCTTT
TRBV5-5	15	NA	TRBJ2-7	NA	CASSLGPSNYYEQYF	TGTGCCAGCAGCCTAGGCCCCTCAAACTACTACGAGCAGTACTTC
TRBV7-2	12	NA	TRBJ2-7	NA	CASSLVGYEQYF	TGTGCCAGCAGCTTAGTTGGCTACGAGCAGTACTTC
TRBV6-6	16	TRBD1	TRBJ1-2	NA	CASSYVSSGQGYGYTF	TGTGCCAGCAGTTATGTTTCCTCGGGACAGGGCTATGGCTACACCTTC
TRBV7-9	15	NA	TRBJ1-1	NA	CASSFTGPFNTEAFF	TGTGCCAGCAGCTTCACAGGACCCTTCAACACTGAAGCTTTCTTT
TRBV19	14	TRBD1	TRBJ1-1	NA	CASSPWTGGTEAFF	TGTGCCAGTAGTCCGTGGACAGGGGGAACTGAAGCTTTCTTT
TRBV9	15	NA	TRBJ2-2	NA	CASSVEGVGTGELFF	TGTGCCAGCAGCGTAGAAGGGGTTGGGACCGGGGAGCTGTTTTTT
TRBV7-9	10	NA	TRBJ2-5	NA	CASSLGTQYF	TGTGCCAGCAGCTTAGGGACCCAGTACTTC
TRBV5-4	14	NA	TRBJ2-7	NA	CASRPGAGDDEQYF	TGTGCCAGCCGGCCGGGGGCAGGGGACGACGAGCAGTACTTC
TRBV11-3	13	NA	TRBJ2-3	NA	CASSLNVADTQYF	TGTGCCAGCAGCTTGAACGTGGCAGATACGCAGTATTTT
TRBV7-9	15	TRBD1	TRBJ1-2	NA	CASSATGETLYGYTF	TGTGCCAGCAGCGCGACAGGGGAAACCCTCTATGGCTACACCTTC
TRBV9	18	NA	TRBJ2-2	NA	CASSHALTQGLNTGELFF	TGTGCCAGCAGCCACGCGCTGACTCAGGGCCTAAACACCGGGGAGCTGTTTTTT
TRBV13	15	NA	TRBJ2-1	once	CASSLAAGLYNEQFF	TGTGCCAGCAGCTTAGCCGCCGGACTCTACAATGAGCAGTTCTTC
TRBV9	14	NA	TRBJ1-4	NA	CASSVEGLGEKLFF	TGTGCCAGCAGCGTAGAGGGGCTAGGAGAAAAACTGTTTTTT
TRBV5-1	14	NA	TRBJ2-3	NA	CASRVATPADTQYF	TGCGCCAGCAGGGTGGCCACACCCGCAGATACGCAGTATTTT
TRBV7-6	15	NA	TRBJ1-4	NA	CASSPRGAANEKLFF	TGTGCCAGCAGCCCACGGGGGGCGGCTAATGAAAAACTGTTTTTT
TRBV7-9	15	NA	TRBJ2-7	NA	CASSSTGYTTYEQYF	TGTGCCAGCAGCTCGACTGGTTACACCACCTACGAGCAGTACTTC
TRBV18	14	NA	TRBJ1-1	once	CASSPPTGKTEAFF	TGTGCCAGCTCACCACCAACAGGGAAAACTGAAGCTTTCTTT
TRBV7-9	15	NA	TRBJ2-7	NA	CASSSQGKAVNEQYF	TGTGCCAGCAGCTCACAGGGTAAGGCGGTAAACGAGCAGTACTTC
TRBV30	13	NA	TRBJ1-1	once	CAWAVQMNTEAFF	TGTGCCTGGGCAGTACAGATGAACACTGAAGCTTTCTTT
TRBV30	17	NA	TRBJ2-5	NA	CAWSFWDTRRGLETQYF	TGTGCCTGGAGTTTCTGGGACACTAGACGGGGCCTTGAGACCCAGTACTTC
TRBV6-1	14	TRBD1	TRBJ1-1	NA	CASSATPPGQDAFF	TGTGCCAGCAGTGCCACGCCCCCTGGACAGGATGCTTTCTTT